Each of the 21 T cell receptor beta chains below was sequenced from the same sample in a study of control samples from healthy donors and cancer patients. Data came from immunoSEQ multiplex PCR; TCRdb stores just in-frame clones and leaves some out. The profile shows 140,000 or so clones, roughly 94% of them singletons. Sequencing was done on a sample of PBMCs. These receptors were obtained from a man aged 55 to 69 with colorectal cancer.

The chain employs TRBV4-3 and TRBJ1-1; D unclear. Germline V gene sequence: CDR1 LGHNA, CDR2 YSLEER. The CDR3 is made up of 19 amino acids. Trimming removed 0 bases from V and 5 bases from J, with 25 bases in between. Here the CDR3 reads CASSQDFTSLNHVRTEAFF. Here the CDR3 DNA reads TGCGCCAGCAGCCAAGATTTTACCTCCCTTAATCACGTCAGGACTGAAGCTTTCTTT.

The chain recombines TRBV27 with TRBJ2-1, with 12 bases aligning to TRBD1. The CDR3 extends over 16 amino acids. Unmatched junction bases numbered 9, after V lost 7 bases and J lost 5 bases. Germline CDR1 reads MNHEY; CDR2 reads SMNVEV (reference sequence). Written as DNA, the CDR3 is TGTGCCAGCACCTTTGAAGGGACAGGGGGCCACAATGAGCAGTTCTTC. As protein: CASTFEGTGGHNEQFF.

The J gene is TRBJ1-1, the V gene TRBV19; a weak D match, TRBD1 (6 bases). Trimming left V 8 bases short and J 5 bases short, with 12 bases between. CDR3 length: 12 residues. Per the germline V gene, CDR1 is LNHDA and CDR2 is SQIVND (reference sequence). CDR3 DNA: TGTGCCAGTCGACAGGATAGGACTGAAGCTTTCTTT. Protein: CASRQDRTEAFF.

This rearrangement joins TRBV6-2 or TRBV6-3 to TRBJ1-2, with a possible D match to TRBD1 (5 bases). Trimming removed 0 bases at V and 2 bases at J, with 10 bases between. The CDR3 sequence is 15 residues long. Germline V lookup: CDR1 MNHEY, CDR2 SVGEGT. This chain's CDR3 is CASSYSSRANYGYTF. The CDR3 nucleotides are TGTGCCAGCAGTTACTCGTCCAGGGCGAACTATGGCTACACCTTC.

The chain recombines TRBV6-6 with TRBJ2-3, with 7 bases identical to TRBD2. J gave up 0 bases and V 6 bases, and 3 bases lay outside the gene matches. The CDR3 runs to 14 residues. The germline V gene has CDR1 MNHNY and CDR2 SVGAGI (reference sequence). This chain's CDR3 is CASRRGGSTDTQYF. CDR3 nucleotides: TGTGCCAGCAGGCGCGGGGGAAGCACAGATACGCAGTATTTT.

This clone has just one count. The chain joins TRBV27 to TRBJ1-6, with a tentative D call TRBD1 (6 bases). Germline CDR1 MNHEY, CDR2 SMNVEV (reference sequence). Trimming pared 4 bases from V and 10 bases from J, leaving 14 bases between. The CDR3 spans 14 residues. DNA of the CDR3: TGTGCCAGCAGTTATACAGGGTTTCAGTCACCCCTCCACTTT. This codes for CASSYTGFQSPLHF.

This clone has a handful of counts. The chain has TRBV5-4 and TRBJ1-2; TRBD1 might be the D (6 bases). This CDR3 region has 14 residues. V was trimmed by 5 bases and J by 4 bases, leaving 15 bases between them. The germline gives CDR1 SGHNT, CDR2 YYREEE (reference sequence). DNA of the CDR3: TGTGCCAGCAGAATCGAGACAGGTTCCTATGGCTACACCTTC. As protein: CASRIETGSYGYTF.

The rearrangement joins TRBV6-4 to TRBJ1-1; D remains unclear. The germline CDR1 and CDR2 sequences are MRHNA and SNTAGT. This CDR3 comprises 14 residues. The germline V and J ends were trimmed by 6 bases and 1 base, with 12 bases remaining between them. The DNA of the CDR3 is TGTGCCAGCAGCATTACGCGGGGGAACACTGAAGCTTTCTTT. Residues: CASSITRGNTEAFF.

The chain carries TRBV6-5 and TRBJ1-2, with D unresolved. CDR1 and CDR2 (germline): MNHEY, SVGAGI. The CDR3 runs to 16 residues. The ends were cut back, 0 bases at V and 6 bases at J, with 17 bases in the middle. CDR3 in amino acids: CASSYSIGGGGNGYTF. CDR3 coding DNA: TGTGCCAGCAGTTACTCGATCGGCGGTGGTGGGAATGGCTACACCTTC.

The genes are TRBV7-9 and TRBJ2-7; D is possibly TRBD1 or TRBD2 (6 bases each). V dropped 1 base and J dropped 4 bases, with 20 bases sitting between them. Germline CDR1 SEHNR, CDR2 FQNEAQ (reference sequence). The CDR3 runs 17 residues. CDR3 sequence reads: CASSLVLGGLGEYEQYF. The DNA of the CDR3 is TGTGCCAGCAGCTTAGTTCTAGGGGGACTGGGTGAATACGAGCAGTACTTC.

V usage is TRBV7-2 and J usage is TRBJ2-5; possibly TRBD1 for D (6 bases). This CDR3 contains 14 residues. The germline gives CDR1 SGHTA, CDR2 FQGNSA. V was clipped by 2 bases and J by 3 bases, with 10 bases between them. CDR3 sequence reads: CASSLWAGEETQYF. The CDR3, as DNA: TGTGCCAGCAGCTTATGGGCAGGGGAAGAGACCCAGTACTTC.

The genes are TRBV12-1 and TRBJ2-2; TRBD2 reflects the table's D call only, with no check against the DNA. TRBV12-1 is a documented pseudogene. CDR3 size: 15 residues. The CDR3 sequence is CASSSGGAEIGELFF. CDR3 bases: TGTGCCAGCAGCTCTGGAGGGGCTGAGATCGGGGAGCTGTTTTTT.

This chain connects TRBV30 to TRBJ1-1; the match to TRBD1 covers 12 bases. This CDR3 is 15 amino acids long. V lost 5 bases and J lost 7; bases outside the gene matches: 11. In germline, CDR1 is GTSNPN, CDR2 SVGIG (reference sequence). The CDR3 protein is CAWLGTGGFKVEAFF. DNA of the CDR3: TGTGCCTGGCTAGGGACAGGGGGCTTTAAGGTTGAAGCTTTCTTT.

The chain links TRBV27 to TRBJ2-4; D unresolved. The CDR3 sequence is 15 residues long. Germline V gene data show CDR1 as MNHEY and CDR2 as SMNVEV (reference sequence). Between the trimmed V and J ends, which lost 0 bases and 4 bases, there was a span of 10 bases. The CDR3 loop is CASSLSTGHKNIQYF. As DNA, the CDR3 is TGTGCCAGCAGTTTATCAACGGGTCATAAAAACATTCAGTACTTC.

The chain has TRBV7-9 and TRBJ2-1, with D possibly matching TRBD1 (5 bases). V lost 5 bases to trimming and J lost 4 bases, with 9 bases between them. There are 13 residues in the CDR3. Germline V lookup: CDR1 SEHNR, CDR2 FQNEAQ (reference sequence). The CDR3 spells CASSHDRYNEQFF. The CDR3 DNA follows: TGTGCCAGCAGCCATGACAGATACAATGAGCAGTTCTTC.

The chain joins TRBV30 to TRBJ1-6; D not resolved. Trimming left V 0 bases short and J 0 bases short, with 15 bases between. From germline, CDR1 is GTSNPN and CDR2 SVGIG (reference sequence). This CDR3 comprises 18 residues. This chain's CDR3 is CAWSVRAGTSSYNSPLHF. The CDR3 region has the DNA TGTGCCTGGAGTGTAAGGGCGGGAACCAGCTCCTATAATTCACCCCTCCACTTT. The full variable domain, in which reference TRBV30 and TRBJ1-6 provide the parts outside the CDR3, is SQTIHQWPATLVQPVGSPLSLECTVEGTSNPNLYWYRQAAGRGLQLLFYSVGIGQISSEVPQNLSASRPQDRQFILSSKKLLLSDSGFYLCAWSVRAGTSSYNSPLHFGNGTRLTVT.

The chain has TRBV5-1 and TRBJ1-5, with TRBD1 matching 8 bases. V shed 4 bases, J shed 3 bases, and the junction held 6 bases outside the gene matches. This CDR3 contains 15 residues. Germline CDR1 and CDR2: SGHRS and YFSETQ. CDR3 residues: CASSPWTGTNQPQHF. The CDR3, as DNA: TGCGCCAGCAGCCCATGGACAGGGACCAATCAGCCCCAGCATTTT.

The chain is built from TRBV12-3 or TRBV12-4 and TRBJ1-1, with TRBD1 as a possible D gene (6 bases). The CDR3 runs to 13 residues. V lost 8 bases to trimming and J lost 0 bases, with 10 bases between them. CDR3 DNA: TGTGCCAGCCGACAGGTGATGAACACTGAAGCTTTCTTT. Encoded protein: CASRQVMNTEAFF.

The V and J genes are TRBV30 and TRBJ1-1; possible D gene TRBD1, 6 bases. The germline V gene encodes CDR1 GTSNPN and CDR2 SVGIG (reference sequence). The CDR3 is 14 residues long. V was shortened by 2 bases and J by 1 base, with 11 bases between the two germline ends. For the CDR3, the DNA is TGTGCCTGGAGTTACAGGGAGGCGAACACTGAAGCTTTCTTT. Amino acids: CAWSYREANTEAFF.

The chain has TRBV11-2 and TRBJ2-7, with D unresolved. Trimming stripped 1 base from V and 3 bases from J, with 4 bases between. Germline V gene sequence: CDR1 SGHAT, CDR2 FQNNGV. This CDR3 region has 12 residues. CDR3 loop: CASSLVGYEQYF. The CDR3 nucleotides read TGTGCCAGCAGCTTAGTGGGCTACGAGCAGTACTTC.

The V gene is TRBV19, the J gene TRBJ1-5, with unresolved D. CDR3 length equals 16 residues. Germline V gene lookup returns CDR1 LNHDA and CDR2 SQIVND (reference sequence). V lost 1 base and J lost 1, with 11 bases in between. The CDR3 is CASSIGEGMSNQPQHF. The CDR3 bases are TGTGCCAGTAGTATAGGGGAGGGTATGAGCAATCAGCCCCAGCATTTT.